This T cell receptor beta chain was found in a study of blood T cell repertoires in COVID-19. The wider study: COVID-19 samples collected from the United States, Italy and Spain covered acute and convalescent phases. The cDNA or gDNA used as material had been derived from T cells, B-cell-depleted T cells, or PBMCs.

Individuals aged 18 to 89 years were recruited from 24 US areas. The table came from immunoSEQ multiplex PCR; TCRdb's copy has only in-frame clones and leaves some out. The repertoire consists of 300,000 to 400,000 clones, with around 87% occurring once and the leading ten covering 0.95% to 1%. The CDR3 is 14 amino acids. In germline, CDR1 is SGDLS, CDR2 YYNGEE. With 2 bases removed from V and 5 bases from J, the gap between germline ends came to 11 bases. Sequenced sample: PBMCs or T cells enriched from blood (not recorded which). This TCR derives from a woman aged 25 to 39 with acute COVID-19. The chain couples TRBV9 to TRBJ1-5, with D possibly being TRBD1 (6 bases). CDR3 sequence (DNA): TGTGCCAGCAGCGTCGGCAGGGGTGATCAGCCCCAGCATTTT. The encoded protein is CASSVGRGDQPQHF. Combining the CDR3 with reference TRBV9 and TRBJ1-5 gives the whole variable domain DSGVTQTPKHLITATGQRVTLRCSPRSGDLSVYWYQQSLDQGLQFLIQYYNGEERAKGNILERFSAQQFPDLHSELNLSSLELGDSALYFCASSVGRGDQPQHFGDGTRLSIL.